A single sample gave rise to the 9 T cell receptor beta chains below, sequenced in a study of blood T cell repertoires in COVID-19. Some clones are missing from TCRdb's copy, which holds only in-frame ones; the method was immunoSEQ multiplex PCR. The data hold some 200,000 clones, with around 87% observed a single time. Sequenced sample: peripheral blood. Receptor source: a middle-aged man with active or convalescent COVID-19.

V usage is TRBV24-1 and J usage is TRBJ2-3; 9 nucleotides align to TRBD1. J was trimmed by 5 bases and V by 10 bases; bases with no gene match: 12. The CDR3 consists of 15 residues. Per germline, CDR1 KGHDR and CDR2 SFDVKD. The CDR3 coding sequence is TGTGCCACAGAACCCGGGACAGGGTCCCTAGATACGCAGTATTTT. This gives the protein CATEPGTGSLDTQYF.

The V gene is TRBV7-3, the J gene TRBJ2-2; D uncertain. V lost 5 bases and J lost 4, with 8 bases in between. Germline CDR1 and CDR2: SGHTA and FQGTGA. This CDR3 region has 13 residues. CDR3 DNA sequence: TGTGCCAGCAGCCCCCCTGTCACCGGGGAGCTGTTTTTT. Translated: CASSPPVTGELFF.

The chain couples TRBV12-3 or TRBV12-4 to TRBJ1-6; 8 bases line up with TRBD1. The CDR3 is 12 amino acids. The J segment lost 15 bases and the V segment lost 4 bases, leaving 5 bases of the junction unmatched. The CDR3 nucleotides are TGTGCCAGCAGTTCCTCGGGACAGGTCCTCCACTTT. Its protein product is CASSSSGQVLHF.

In the case of this clone: This specimen includes other DNA sequences encoding the same CDR3. The rearrangement joins TRBV2 to TRBJ1-6; 7 bases map to TRBD1. Trimming at V came to 4 bases and at J to 10 bases, leaving 4 bases not matched to a gene. In germline, CDR1 is SNHLY, CDR2 FYNNEI. The CDR3 contains 13 residues. CDR3 in amino acids: CASSGQGNSPLHF. CDR3 in DNA: TGTGCCAGCAGTGGACAGGGAAACTCACCCCTCCACTTT.

CDR3 nucleotides: TGCGCCAGCAGCTTGGGCTACGGGAATAATTCACCCCTCCACTTT. As protein: CASSLGYGNNSPLHF. The chain is built from TRBV5-1 and TRBJ1-6; the D is unclear. The CDR3 is made up of 15 amino acids. CDR1 and CDR2 (germline): SGHRS, YFSETQ. V lost 0 bases to trimming and J lost 5 bases, with 9 bases between them.

This sequence joins TRBV4-1 and TRBJ1-2; D uncertain. Trimming removed 0 bases from V and 4 bases from J, with 9 bases in between. Germline CDR1 and CDR2: MGHRA and YSYEKL. This CDR3 has 14 amino acids. CDR3 DNA: TGCGCCAGCAGCCAAGACAATCGGGGCTATGGCTACACCTTC. It translates to CASSQDNRGYGYTF.

The chain couples TRBV15 to TRBJ2-5; TRBD2 matches 8 bases. Germline trimming cut 5 bases from V and 8 bases from J; bases unmatched to any gene: 10. Germline CDR1 and CDR2: LNHNV and YYDKDF (reference sequence). This CDR3 is built from 14 residues. The CDR3 is CATSVTGGAETQYF. The CDR3 DNA reads TGTGCCACCAGCGTCACGGGGGGGGCGGAAACCCAGTACTTC.

The chain is built from TRBV6-2 or TRBV6-3 and TRBJ1-1; D might be TRBD1 (6 bases). The CDR3 length is 15 residues. The V end lost 4 bases, the J end lost 2 bases, and 14 bases lay between the germline ends. The germline V gene encodes CDR1 MNHEY and CDR2 SVGEGT. For the CDR3, the DNA is TGTGCCAGCAGTTCCAAAGGGGGAATTAACACTGAAGCTTTCTTT. Residues: CASSSKGGINTEAFF.

The V and J genes are TRBV3-1 (or the pseudogene TRBV3-2) and TRBJ1-6, with D tentatively TRBD1 (5 bases). V was pared by 3 bases and J by 7 bases, with 7 bases between. Germline lookup yields CDR1 LGHDT and CDR2 YNNKEL (reference sequence). This CDR3 has 13 amino acids. The CDR3 loop reads CASSHGGNSPLHF. The CDR3 DNA sequence: TGTGCCAGCAGCCACGGGGGGAATTCACCCCTCCACTTT.